The text below deals with one T cell receptor beta chain. No antigen is known for it. These data come from a study of shared clonotypes between healthy human individuals. Overall study results and limits: Naive subsets typically showed greater estimated richness than memory subsets. Represented diversity (both genetic and exposure-history) was limited by the small number of donors.

The data were produced by immunoSEQ multiplex PCR, yet TCRdb's version contains in-frame clones alone and is incomplete. Found here are 2 million to 2.5 million clones, approximately 93% of them singletons; the top ten hold 0.39%. The sequencing input was naive CD4+ T cells from PBMCs. Described subset: CD45RA+ positively selected. The origin of this receptor is a man between 18 and 35 years old in good health. Some clones in this sample may be carry-over from other donors' samples.

CDR3: CASSLVQGLGRNIQYF. Here the CDR3 DNA reads TGTGCCAGCAGCTTAGTTCAAGGACTAGGGCGAAACATTCAGTACTTC. V gene TRBV7-2 combines with J gene TRBJ2-4, with 7 bases matching TRBD2. J was trimmed by 6 bases and V by 1 base; bases with no gene match: 9. Germline loops: CDR1 SGHTA, CDR2 FQGNSA. CDR3 length: 16 amino acids.